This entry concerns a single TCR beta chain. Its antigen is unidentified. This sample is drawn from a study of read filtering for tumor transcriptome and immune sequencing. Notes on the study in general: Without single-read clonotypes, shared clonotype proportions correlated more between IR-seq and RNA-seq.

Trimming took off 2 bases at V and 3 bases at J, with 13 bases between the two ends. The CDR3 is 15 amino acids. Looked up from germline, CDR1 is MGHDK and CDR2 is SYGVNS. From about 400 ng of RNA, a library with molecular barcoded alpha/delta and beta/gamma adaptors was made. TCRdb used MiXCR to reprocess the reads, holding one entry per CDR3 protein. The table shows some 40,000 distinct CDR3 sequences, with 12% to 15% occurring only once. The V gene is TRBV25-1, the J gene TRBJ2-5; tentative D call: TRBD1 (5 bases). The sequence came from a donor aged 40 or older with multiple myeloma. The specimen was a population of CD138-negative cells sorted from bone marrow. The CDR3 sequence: CASSERKGSKETQYF. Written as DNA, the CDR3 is TGTGCCAGCAGTGAACGAAAGGGGTCCAAAGAGACCCAGTACTTC.